The source of this T cell receptor (beta chain) is a study of a mutant IDH1 vaccine in newly diagnosed glioma. The wider study: Beginning 4-6 weeks after radiotherapy alone, or with temozolomide cycles, vaccination took place. Whole-study results and caveats: The vaccine induced immune responses, and these occurred in around 93% of patients.

Time point in this sample: week 5, during vaccination. Topical imiquimod was applied with each vaccine dose, which held 300 ug of mutant IDH1 20-mer peptide. The V end lost 4 bases, the J end lost 8 bases, and 20 bases lay between the germline ends. This CDR3 comprises 15 residues. Germline CDR1 is MGHDK and CDR2 is SYGVNS. The sample holds one count of this clone. Its antigen is not known. Assay used: immunoSEQ multiplex PCR; TCRdb lists only in-frame clones, some missing. The sample lists around 23,000 clones, about 77% occurring once. Sequenced here: PBMCs, sampled from a glioma patient whose treatment included an IDH1 peptide vaccine. The chain carries TRBV25-1 and TRBJ1-2; tentative D call: TRBD1 (6 bases). The clonotype comes from a middle-aged man with glioma. DNA for the CDR3: TGTGCCAGCAGTGCCGCCGGGGCAGGGGACCGGGGCTACACCTTC. Translated, it gives CASSAAGAGDRGYTF.